This entry lists 21 T cell receptor beta chains sequenced from one sample in a study of cytomegalovirus exposure and HLA in healthy donors. PCR involved 60 Vbeta and 13 Jbeta primers. Clones were read by immunoSEQ multiplex PCR, and TCRdb kept only the in-frame ones, dropping some. The sample includes about 180,000 clones, around 82% seen only once; the top ten take 0.38%. The sample taken for sequencing was PBMCs. These receptors were obtained from a boy aged 2 to 10 in good health and CMV-seronegative.

The genes are TRBV11-3 and TRBJ2-2, with 9 positions matching TRBD1. After removal of 1 base from V and 4 bases from J, the junction contained 4 bases not matched to a gene. The CDR3 runs to 16 residues. CDR1 is SGHNT and CDR2 is YENEEA in the germline V gene. In DNA form, the CDR3 reads TGTGCCAGCAGCTTAGGATGGACAGGGGCCACCGGGGAGCTGTTTTTT. It is translated as CASSLGWTGATGELFF.

This chain joins TRBV5-1 and TRBJ2-2; no clear D gene. In germline, CDR1 is SGHRS, CDR2 YFSETQ. CDR3 length: 15 amino acids. With 1 base removed from V and 0 bases from J, the gap between germline ends came to 7 bases. In DNA, the CDR3 is TGCGCCAGCAGCTTGCAGGCGACGAACACCGGGGAGCTGTTTTTT. This gives the protein CASSLQATNTGELFF.

This clone was picked up one time. The chain couples TRBV15 to TRBJ2-1; the D gene is possibly TRBD2 (5 bases). V was pared by 8 bases and J by 2 bases, with 10 bases between. The V gene's germline CDR1 is LNHNV and CDR2 YYDKDF (reference sequence). There are 13 residues in the CDR3. The CDR3 region is CATSPGTYNEQFF. In DNA form, the CDR3 reads TGTGCCACCTCTCCGGGAACCTACAATGAGCAGTTCTTC.

The chain combines TRBV25-1 with TRBJ2-1; 9 nucleotides match TRBD1. The CDR3 is 16 residues long. The junction had 8 bases not matched to a gene; V was cut back by 4 bases and J by 4 bases. Germline values: CDR1 MGHDK, CDR2 SYGVNS. The CDR3 loop reads CASSGIRDRVYNEQFF. Written as DNA, the CDR3 is TGTGCCAGCAGTGGCATCCGGGACAGGGTTTACAATGAGCAGTTCTTC.

The count of this clone is one. The chain carries TRBV5-4 and TRBJ2-7; D perhaps matches TRBD2 (6 bases). Looked up from germline, CDR1 is SGHNT and CDR2 is YYREEE (reference sequence). V lost 3 bases and J lost 3, with 16 bases in between. The CDR3 contains 15 residues. This CDR3 reads CASSSPGGRIYEQYF. CDR3 sequence (DNA): TGTGCCAGCAGCTCCCCCGGGGGACGAATCTACGAGCAGTACTTC.

The V gene is TRBV19, the J gene TRBJ2-2, with 13 bases identical to TRBD2. Trimming cost V 5 bases and J 5 bases; bases outside gene matches: 8. Germline V gene data show CDR1 as LNHDA and CDR2 as SQIVND (reference sequence). CDR3 length: 17 residues. CDR3 sequence: CASSGRTSGSYTGELFF. CDR3 bases: TGTGCCAGTAGTGGAAGGACTAGCGGGAGTTATACCGGGGAGCTGTTTTTT.

The genes are TRBV6-6 and TRBJ2-1, with D possibly TRBD2 on 6 matching bases. This CDR3 comprises 16 residues. Per germline, CDR1 MNHNY and CDR2 SVGAGI (reference sequence). V was clipped by 6 bases and J by 9 bases, with 24 bases between them. The CDR3 reads CASSRQLASASTEQFF. For the CDR3, the DNA is TGTGCCAGCAGCCGCCAGCTAGCGAGCGCGTCCACTGAGCAGTTCTTC.

The rearrangement uses TRBV11-2 and TRBJ2-2; D perhaps matches TRBD2 (6 bases). V was cut by 5 bases and J by 2 bases, with 12 bases left in between. The germline V gene encodes CDR1 SGHAT and CDR2 FQNNGV. The CDR3 runs 15 residues. The CDR3 here is CASSNRDSNTGELFF. As DNA, the CDR3 is TGTGCCAGCAGCAACCGGGACTCCAACACCGGGGAGCTGTTTTTT.

This chain connects TRBV6-1 to TRBJ2-1, with D possibly being TRBD2 (5 bases). This CDR3 is 13 amino acids long. Trimming took 6 bases from V and 0 from J, leaving 6 bases between them. Germline CDR1 MNHNS, CDR2 SASEGT. The CDR3 DNA sequence: TGTGCCAGCAGAGGGAGCTCCTACAATGAGCAGTTCTTC. This sequence encodes CASRGSSYNEQFF.

The chain combines TRBV20-1 with TRBJ1-1; D ambiguous. Trimming pared 6 bases from V and 4 bases from J, leaving 9 bases between. CDR3 size: 11 residues. CDR1 is DFQATT and CDR2 is SNEGSKA in the germline V gene (reference sequence). The CDR3 protein is CSATFGTEAFF. The CDR3 nucleotides are TGCAGTGCAACTTTCGGCACTGAAGCTTTCTTT.

Remarks on this clone: The same CDR3 also results from other DNA sequences found in this sample. The DNA of the CDR3 is TGCAGCGTCCGGGACAGGGTCTATGGCTACACCTTC. Translation gives CSVRDRVYGYTF. V usage is TRBV29-1 and J usage is TRBJ1-2, with TRBD1 matching over 9 bases. This CDR3 has 12 residues. Trimming cost V 6 bases and J 4 bases; bases outside gene matches: 3. Germline CDR1 reads SQVTM; CDR2 reads ANQGSEA.

The V gene is TRBV7-9, the J gene TRBJ2-1; 12 bases align to TRBD2. CDR3 length: 16 amino acids. The germline CDR1 and CDR2 sequences are SEHNR and FQNEAQ (reference sequence). J gave up 8 bases and V 5 bases, and 10 bases lay outside the gene matches. The CDR3 DNA follows: TGTGCCAGCAGCCGACAGACTAGCGGGAGTCTCTATGAGCAGTTCTTC. Translating it yields CASSRQTSGSLYEQFF.

The V and J genes are TRBV9 and TRBJ2-3; 9 nucleotides agree with TRBD1. Germline CDR1 SGDLS, CDR2 YYNGEE. The J segment lost 5 bases and the V segment lost 3 bases, leaving 4 bases of the junction unmatched. The CDR3 loop spans 14 amino acids. CDR3 nucleotides: TGTGCCAGCAGCGAGGACAGGGGTGGAGATACGCAGTATTTT. Protein sequence: CASSEDRGGDTQYF.

The chain recombines TRBV7-8 with TRBJ1-1, with D possibly TRBD1 on 6 matching bases. V was trimmed by 5 bases and J by 3 bases, leaving 13 bases between them. CDR1 and CDR2 from the germline V gene are SGHVS and FQNEAQ. The CDR3 has 14 residues. CDR3 bases: TGTGCCAGCAGCAAGGGGGGGAGGTACACTGAAGCTTTCTTT. Protein sequence: CASSKGGRYTEAFF.

This chain uses TRBV2 with TRBJ1-5; 8 bases are a match to TRBD1. CDR1 and CDR2 from the germline V gene are SNHLY and FYNNEI. V shed 5 bases, J shed 6 bases, and the junction held 15 bases outside the gene matches. CDR3 length: 17 amino acids. This CDR3 is CASSPGTGYLGGQPQHF. The CDR3 bases are TGTGCCAGCAGTCCCGGGACAGGTTACCTCGGTGGTCAGCCCCAGCATTTT.

The chain combines TRBV7-9 with TRBJ1-1; D perhaps matches TRBD1 (5 bases). The germline CDR1 and CDR2 sequences are SEHNR and FQNEAQ (reference sequence). CDR3 size: 15 residues. The V gene lost 2 bases and the J gene lost 5 bases, with 15 bases spanning the gap. Here the CDR3 DNA reads TGTGCCAGCAGCTTAAGGCAGCAGGGTTTAACTGAAGCTTTCTTT. It encodes CASSLRQQGLTEAFF.

This clone has just one count. The chain links TRBV19 to TRBJ2-7; 8 bases agree with TRBD1. Germline V gene sequence: CDR1 LNHDA, CDR2 SQIVND (reference sequence). This CDR3 contains 13 residues. The V and J ends lost 4 bases and 5 bases, in that order; junction bases with no gene match: 4. The CDR3 region is CASSSDRGHEQYF. In DNA form, the CDR3 reads TGTGCCAGTAGTAGCGACAGGGGCCACGAGCAGTACTTC.

The CDR3 sequence: CASSLIPAYEQYF. The DNA of the CDR3 is TGTGCCAGCAGCTTAATCCCCGCCTACGAGCAGTACTTC. The chain couples TRBV13 to TRBJ2-7; no clear D gene. Germline CDR1 is PRHDT and CDR2 is FYEKMQ (reference sequence). CDR3 length: 13 amino acids. V lost 2 bases and J 2 bases, leaving 7 bases between the germline ends.

V usage is TRBV6-5 and J usage is TRBJ2-7; unclear D gene. This CDR3 is 14 amino acids long. V lost 2 bases, J lost 0 bases, and 8 bases lay in between. The germline gives CDR1 MNHEY, CDR2 SVGAGI. CDR3: CASSYGPSSYEQYF. As DNA, the CDR3 is TGTGCCAGCAGTTACGGTCCCAGCTCCTACGAGCAGTACTTC.

This chain links TRBV30 with TRBJ2-7; D is possibly TRBD1 (6 bases). The CDR3 covers 12 residues. Germline V gene data show CDR1 as GTSNPN and CDR2 as SVGIG (reference sequence). Trimming shortened V by 8 bases and J by 3 bases, and 14 bases separated the two germline ends. In DNA, the CDR3 is TGTGCCGGCCGGGACAAGAGCTACGAGCAGTACTTC. Its translation is CAGRDKSYEQYF.

The chain links TRBV20-1 to TRBJ2-7; D not resolved. The CDR3 consists of 11 residues. Germline lookup yields CDR1 DFQATT and CDR2 SNEGSKA (reference sequence). Trimming cost V 5 bases and J 5 bases, with 10 bases left between them. The CDR3 DNA follows: TGCAGTGCTCATACTATTCACGAGCAGTACTTC. This codes for CSAHTIHEQYF.